This TCR beta chain was obtained from a study of graft-versus-host responses after intestinal transplantation. Study-level background: Anti-thymocyte globulin was used for induction in all recipients, who then took tacrolimus and steroids for about 3 years.

The CDR3 is 15 residues long. V was cut by 4 bases and J by 1 base, with 14 bases left in between. Germline CDR1 is SGDLS and CDR2 is YYNGEE. With respect to this clone: Its cognate antigen is unknown.

The table came from immunoSEQ multiplex PCR; TCRdb's copy has only in-frame clones and leaves some out. The sample records 130,000 or so clones, more than 80% being singletons. The material sequenced was unstimulated CD4+ T cells sorted from spleen or lymph node cells, taken before intestinal transplant. The sequence derives from a human donor who received an intestinal transplant. The rearrangement uses TRBV9 and TRBJ1-1; possible D gene TRBD1, 6 bases. Here the CDR3 reads CASSLRKDRNTEAFF. In nucleotides, the CDR3 is TGTGCCAGCAGCTTAAGAAAGGACAGGAACACTGAAGCTTTCTTT.